Detailed here is one TCR beta chain. Its antigen is unknown. No quality values exist for individual bases; no much larger clone is one base distant. These data come from a study of read filtering for tumor transcriptome and immune sequencing (dated by TCRdb to the early 2020s). As for the study more broadly: The cohort consisted of roughly 18 male and approximately 14 female patients, with a mean age of about 66 years and an age range of roughly 40 to 85. By revised international staging, roughly eight patients were R-ISS I, some 17 were R-ISS II and 6 or 7 were R-ISS III. After DNase treatment, whole-transcriptome libraries were prepared with the TruSeq RNA Access Library Prep Kit. TCR-region mapped reads per sample ranged from about 4.05 to 10.27 million with IR-seq versus only roughly 75 to 1273 with RNA-seq. TCR repertoires obtained by targeted immune repertoire sequencing and by bulk whole-transcriptome sequencing performed on the same bone marrow samples were compared. One main goal was a read-filtering strategy for immune repertoire data, in particular deciding whether clonotypes backed by only one read should be removed. What the research found in general, with its limitations: The sorted CD138-negative fraction was a mixed bone marrow immune population, not purified T cells. In IR-seq, 80% to 85% of clonotypes but roughly 4% of total reads were represented by single-read clonotypes, whereas in RNA-seq, 65% to 75% of clonotypes and approximately 44% of reads were represented by single-read clonotypes. The correlation between IR-seq and RNA-seq shared clonotype proportions rose when single-read clonotypes were removed. Compared with RNA-seq, IR-seq captured clonotypes at much higher depth and more reliably, and a smaller IR-seq throughput was enough to identify most shared clonotypes.

TCR libraries were built from roughly 400 ng RNA with the Immunoverse kit, using molecular barcoded adaptors covering alpha/delta and beta/gamma chains. TCR library preparation used the same RNA that went into transcriptome sequencing. An Illumina HiSeq 4000 with 2 x 150 cycles was used to sequence the TCR libraries. Regarding the original processing steps: MiXCR aligned TCR reads to human V, D, J and C references and assembled the aligned reads into CDR3 clonotypes, with quality filtering and error correction included. The tcR package in R was used for analysis of clonotype counts and gene usage diversity. For inspection of raw mapping reads, RNA-seq reads were mapped by STAR aligner version 2.5.3a onto GRCh37 of the human genome. To test how sequencing depth affects detected clonotypes, IR-seq fastq files were randomly downsampled with Seqtk 1.3. The public reads were quality trimmed at Q25 with fastp and then assembled into clones with MiXCR by TCRdb, keeping productive beta chains. Rows merge per CDR3 protein into single entries with the most common DNA and genes. The V and J calls were determined by TCRdb, not by the authors. The sample contains tens of thousands of distinct CDR3 sequences, approximately 13% of them found a single time. The ten largest clones represent around 43% of the sample.

The junction shows trimming of 7 bases on V and 5 bases on J, and the gene matches do not reach 15 bases of it. Taken from cysteine to phenylalanine, the CDR3 has 17 residues. Only the CDR3 portion is preserved as DNA: 51 bases, with reading frame beginning at the first base. The germline V gene yields MNHNS for CDR1 and SASEGT for CDR2. Each patient had bone marrow sampled at the time of active disease. Ficoll-Hypaque density gradient centrifugation was used to isolate bone marrow mononuclear cells. Myeloma plasma cells were removed and CD138-negative cells were collected by negative selection after labeling with CD138 magnetic microbeads on a MACS separator. Purity of the isolated cells was checked by flow cytometry on an Attune NxT using CD138 antibodies. TRIzol reagent was used to extract total RNA, which was then quantified with a NanoDrop spectrophotometer. Paired RNA-seq and IR-seq were performed on the CD138-negative bone marrow sample of each patient.

The origin of this receptor is a donor aged 40 or older with multiple myeloma. The sample comprised a population of CD138-negative cells sorted from bone marrow. According to the study, the label for this sample's cell subset or site signals: bone marrow mononuclear cells depleted of CD138+ plasma/myeloma cells by negative magnetic selection. The receptor chain draws on TRBV6-1 and TRBJ1-1; 11 junctional bases match TRBD1. The encoded CDR3 is CASTPDRGTGGNTEAFF. The DNA reads TGTGCCAGCACCCCGGACCGAGGGACAGGGGGTAATACTGAAGCTTTCTTT.